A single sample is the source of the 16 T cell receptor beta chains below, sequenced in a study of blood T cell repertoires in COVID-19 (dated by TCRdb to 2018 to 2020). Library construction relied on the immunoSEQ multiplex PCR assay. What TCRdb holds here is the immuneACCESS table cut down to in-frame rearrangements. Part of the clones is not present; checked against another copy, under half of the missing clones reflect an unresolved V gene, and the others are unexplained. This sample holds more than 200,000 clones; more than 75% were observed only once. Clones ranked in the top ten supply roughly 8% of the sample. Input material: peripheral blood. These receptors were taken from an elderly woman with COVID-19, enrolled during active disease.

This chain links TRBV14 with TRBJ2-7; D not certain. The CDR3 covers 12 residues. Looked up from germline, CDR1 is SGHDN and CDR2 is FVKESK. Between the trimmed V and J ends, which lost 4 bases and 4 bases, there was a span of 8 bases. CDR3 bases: TGTGCCAGCAGCCCCTCTAGGTACGAGCAGTACTTC. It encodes CASSPSRYEQYF.

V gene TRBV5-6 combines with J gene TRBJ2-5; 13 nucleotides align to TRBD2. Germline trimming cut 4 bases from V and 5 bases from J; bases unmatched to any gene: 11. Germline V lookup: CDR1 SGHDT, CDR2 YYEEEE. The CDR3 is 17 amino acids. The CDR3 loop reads CASSRRLAGGERETQYF. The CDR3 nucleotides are TGTGCCAGCAGCCGACGACTAGCGGGGGGCGAGAGGGAGACCCAGTACTTC. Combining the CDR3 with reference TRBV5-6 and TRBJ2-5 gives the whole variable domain DAGVTQSPTHLIKTRGQQVTLRCSPKSGHDTVSWYQQALGQGPQFIFQYYEEEERQRGNFPDRFSGHQFPNYSSELNVNALLLGDSALYLCASSRRLAGGERETQYFGPGTRLLVL.

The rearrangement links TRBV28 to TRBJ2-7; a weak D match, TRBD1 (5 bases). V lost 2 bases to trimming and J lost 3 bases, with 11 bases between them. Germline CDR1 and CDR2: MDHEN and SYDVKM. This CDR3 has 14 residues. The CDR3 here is CASSLRQGSYEQYF. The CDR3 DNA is TGTGCCAGCAGTTTAAGGCAGGGAAGCTACGAGCAGTACTTC.

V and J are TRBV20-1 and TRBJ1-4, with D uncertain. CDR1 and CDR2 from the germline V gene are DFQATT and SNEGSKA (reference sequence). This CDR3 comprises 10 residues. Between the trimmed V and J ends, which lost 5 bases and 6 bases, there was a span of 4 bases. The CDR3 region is CSASDEKLFF. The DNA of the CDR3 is TGCAGTGCTTCAGATGAAAAACTGTTTTTT.

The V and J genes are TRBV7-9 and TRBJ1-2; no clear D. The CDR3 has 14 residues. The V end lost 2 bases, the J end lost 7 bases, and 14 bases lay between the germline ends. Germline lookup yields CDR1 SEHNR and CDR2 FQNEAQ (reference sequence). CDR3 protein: CASSLRGSSIGYTF. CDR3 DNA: TGTGCCAGCAGCTTACGAGGGAGTTCAATTGGCTACACCTTC.

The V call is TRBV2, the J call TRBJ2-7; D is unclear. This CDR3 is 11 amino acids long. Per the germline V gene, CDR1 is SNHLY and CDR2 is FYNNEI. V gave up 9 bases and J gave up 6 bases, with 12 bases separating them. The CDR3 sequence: CASASVREQYF. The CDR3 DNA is TGTGCCAGTGCTAGTGTTCGCGAGCAGTACTTC.

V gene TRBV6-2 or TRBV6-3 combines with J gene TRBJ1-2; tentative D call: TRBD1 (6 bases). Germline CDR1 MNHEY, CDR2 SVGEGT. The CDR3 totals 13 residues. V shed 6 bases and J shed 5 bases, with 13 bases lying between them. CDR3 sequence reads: CASSPDRTYGYTF. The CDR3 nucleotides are TGTGCCAGCAGCCCTGACAGGACTTATGGCTACACCTTC.

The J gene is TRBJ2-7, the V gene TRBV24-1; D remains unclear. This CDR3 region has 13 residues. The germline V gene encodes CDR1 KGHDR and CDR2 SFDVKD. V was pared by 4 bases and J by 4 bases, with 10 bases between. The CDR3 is CATSETSRYEQYF. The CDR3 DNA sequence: TGTGCCACCAGTGAGACCTCCAGGTACGAGCAGTACTTC.

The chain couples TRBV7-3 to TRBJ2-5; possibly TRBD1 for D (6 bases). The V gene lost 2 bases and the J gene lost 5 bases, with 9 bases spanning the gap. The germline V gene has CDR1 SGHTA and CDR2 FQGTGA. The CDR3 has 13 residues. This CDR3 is CASSLGGLETQYF. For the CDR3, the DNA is TGTGCCAGCAGCTTAGGGGGCTTGGAGACCCAGTACTTC.

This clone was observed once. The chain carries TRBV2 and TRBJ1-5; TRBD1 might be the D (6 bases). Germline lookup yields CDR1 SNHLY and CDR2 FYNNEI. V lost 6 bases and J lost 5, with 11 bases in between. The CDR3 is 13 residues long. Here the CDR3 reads CASRDSTYQPQHF. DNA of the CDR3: TGTGCCAGCAGGGACAGTACTTATCAGCCCCAGCATTTT.

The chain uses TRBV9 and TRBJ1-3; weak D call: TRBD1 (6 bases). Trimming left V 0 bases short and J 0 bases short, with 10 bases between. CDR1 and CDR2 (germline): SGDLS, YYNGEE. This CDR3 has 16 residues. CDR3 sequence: CASSVDQGFSGNTIYF. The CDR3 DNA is TGTGCCAGCAGCGTAGATCAGGGGTTCTCTGGAAACACCATATATTTT.

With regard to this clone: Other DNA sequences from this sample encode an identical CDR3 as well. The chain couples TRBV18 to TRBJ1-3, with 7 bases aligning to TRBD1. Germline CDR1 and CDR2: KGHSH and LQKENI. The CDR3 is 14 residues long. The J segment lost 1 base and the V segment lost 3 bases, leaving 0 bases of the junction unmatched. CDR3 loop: CASSPTGSGNTIYF. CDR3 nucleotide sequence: TGTGCCAGCTCACCGACAGGGTCTGGAAACACCATATATTTT.

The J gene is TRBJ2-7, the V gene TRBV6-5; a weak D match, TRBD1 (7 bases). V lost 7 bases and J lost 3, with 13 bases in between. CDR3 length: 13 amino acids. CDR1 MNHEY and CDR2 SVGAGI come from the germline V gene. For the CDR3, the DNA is TGTGCCAGCAATCCAGGGGGAGGCTACGAGCAGTACTTC. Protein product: CASNPGGGYEQYF.

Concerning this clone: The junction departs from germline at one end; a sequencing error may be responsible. The CDR3 DNA is TGTGCTAGCAGCTTAGCGCGGGGCACTGAAGCTTTCTTT. Translation: CASSLARGTEAFF. This chain joins TRBV7-7 and TRBJ1-1; no definite D call. This CDR3 spans 13 amino acids. From germline, CDR1 is SSHAT and CDR2 FNYEAQ (reference sequence).

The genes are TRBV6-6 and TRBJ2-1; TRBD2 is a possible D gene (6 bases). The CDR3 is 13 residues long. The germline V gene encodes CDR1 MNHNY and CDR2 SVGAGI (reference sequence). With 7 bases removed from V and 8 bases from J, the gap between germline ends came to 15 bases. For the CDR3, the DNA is TGTGCCAGCAATCCTGGAGGGACGGATGAGCAGTTCTTC. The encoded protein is CASNPGGTDEQFF.

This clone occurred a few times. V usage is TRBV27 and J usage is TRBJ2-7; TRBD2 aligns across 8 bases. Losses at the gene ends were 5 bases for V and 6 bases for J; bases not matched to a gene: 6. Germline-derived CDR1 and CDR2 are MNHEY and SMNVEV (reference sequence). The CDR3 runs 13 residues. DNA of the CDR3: TGTGCCAGCAGTCTCGGGGGGGCGGGCGAGCAGTACTTC. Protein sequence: CASSLGGAGEQYF.